The 16 T cell receptor beta chains given below trace back to one sample, sequenced in a study of cytomegalovirus exposure and HLA in healthy donors. Only in-frame clones appear in the TCRdb table, and some are missing; sequencing was by immunoSEQ multiplex PCR. The repertoire has 100,000 to 150,000 clones, roughly nine tenths of them found once; the top ten carry about 1.1%. The sequencing input was PBMCs. These receptors were collected from a woman younger than 35 in good health and CMV-seronegative.

The chain combines TRBV7-2 with TRBJ1-2, with D perhaps TRBD1 (6 bases). This CDR3 region has 15 residues. V was trimmed by 1 base and J by 8 bases, leaving 17 bases between them. The germline CDR1 and CDR2 sequences are SGHTA and FQGNSA. CDR3 amino acids: CASSLGTAIILGYTF. CDR3 DNA sequence: TGTGCCAGCAGCTTAGGGACAGCGATTATCCTCGGCTACACCTTC.

In nucleotides, the CDR3 is TGTGCCTGGAGCCCCCAAGGGACAGAAGCTTTCTTT. It encodes CAWSPQGTEAFF. This chain connects TRBV30 to TRBJ1-1; the D gene is possibly TRBD1 (6 bases). The V gene lost 3 bases and the J gene lost 8 bases, with 13 bases spanning the gap. Germline V CDR1 and CDR2: GTSNPN, SVGIG (reference sequence). The CDR3 contains 12 residues.

The chain carries TRBV5-1 and TRBJ2-5; 10 nucleotides align to TRBD1. V trimming: 6 bases; J trimming: 5 bases; junction bases outside the gene matches: 7. Germline-derived CDR1 and CDR2 are SGHRS and YFSETQ. This CDR3 has 14 residues. CDR3 DNA sequence: TGCGCCAGCAATAGGGACAGGGGCGGGGAGACCCAGTACTTC. Amino acids: CASNRDRGGETQYF.

This clone was detected once. The chain is built from TRBV28 and TRBJ1-4; D is ambiguous. The CDR3 runs 14 residues. Trimming removed 5 bases at V and 6 bases at J, with 13 bases between. Germline V CDR1 and CDR2: MDHEN, SYDVKM. The CDR3: CASSTATEDEKLFF. The CDR3 nucleotides are TGTGCCAGCAGTACCGCCACAGAAGATGAAAAACTGTTTTTT.

The genes are TRBV30 and TRBJ2-3; the match to TRBD2 covers 15 bases. The germline V gene has CDR1 GTSNPN and CDR2 SVGIG (reference sequence). There are 16 residues in the CDR3. V trimming: 0 bases; J trimming: 6 bases; junction bases outside the gene matches: 4. The CDR3, as DNA: TGTGCCTGGAGTGTCGGACTAGCGGGGGGGCAGGATACGCAGTATTTT. Protein sequence: CAWSVGLAGGQDTQYF.

The chain is built from TRBV5-1 and TRBJ1-1; 7 bases match TRBD1. Per germline, CDR1 SGHRS and CDR2 YFSETQ. The CDR3 loop spans 15 amino acids. Unmatched junction bases numbered 6, after V lost 4 bases and J lost 0 bases. This CDR3 reads CASSDWTGLNTEAFF. CDR3 bases: TGCGCCAGCAGCGACTGGACAGGCCTGAACACTGAAGCTTTCTTT. The complete variable domain, with remaining parts taken from reference TRBV5-1 and TRBJ1-1, reads KAGVTQTPRYLIKTRGQQVTLSCSPISGHRSVSWYQQTPGQGLQFLFEYFSETQRNKGNFPGRFSGRQFSNSRSEMNVSTLELGDSALYLCASSDWTGLNTEAFFGQGTRLTVV.

The gene calls are TRBV10-2 and TRBJ1-1; D gene unclear. CDR1 is WSHSY, CDR2 SAAADI, per germline. The length of the CDR3 is 13 residues. V lost 3 bases and J lost 5, with 10 bases in between. CDR3 protein: CASSETGLTEAFF. The CDR3 DNA reads as TGCGCCAGCAGTGAAACGGGGTTAACTGAAGCTTTCTTT.

This chain connects TRBV2 to TRBJ2-1; TRBD2 matches at 12 bases. The CDR3 spans 13 residues. Trimming took 6 bases from V and 8 from J; bases not matched to a gene: 2. CDR1 and CDR2 from the germline V gene are SNHLY and FYNNEI. CDR3 residues: CASRTSGGDEQFF. The CDR3 nucleotides read TGTGCCAGCAGGACTAGCGGGGGAGATGAGCAGTTCTTC.

V gene TRBV2 combines with J gene TRBJ1-2; D possibly corresponds to TRBD1 (5 bases). V was trimmed by 8 bases and J by 0 bases, leaving 13 bases between them. This CDR3 comprises 14 residues. Per germline, CDR1 SNHLY and CDR2 FYNNEI. The CDR3 nucleotides are TGTGCCAGCGGAGGGGCTGTCGCTAACTATGGCTACACCTTC. The encoded protein is CASGGAVANYGYTF.

The table lists this clone with a few counts. The chain has TRBV30 and TRBJ1-1; D might be TRBD1 (5 bases). Trimming took off 0 bases at V and 6 bases at J, with 11 bases between the two ends. The CDR3 has 13 residues. Germline lookup yields CDR1 GTSNPN and CDR2 SVGIG (reference sequence). CDR3 protein: CAWSVSGAAEAFF. The CDR3 bases are TGTGCCTGGAGTGTGTCTGGGGCCGCTGAAGCTTTCTTT.

This clone was detected only once. The rearrangement uses TRBV30 and TRBJ1-1, with D hard to call. Trimming took 5 bases from V and 4 from J, leaving 11 bases between them. The CDR3 totals 12 residues. Germline loops: CDR1 GTSNPN, CDR2 SVGIG (reference sequence). CDR3 sequence (DNA): TGTGCCTGGCGCTTCATCGGCACTGAAGCTTTCTTT. It specifies CAWRFIGTEAFF. Looking up the rest from reference TRBV30 and TRBJ1-1 gives the full variable domain: SQTIHQWPATLVQPVGSPLSLECTVEGTSNPNLYWYRQAAGRGLQLLFYSVGIGQISSEVPQNLSASRPQDRQFILSSKKLLLSDSGFYLCAWRFIGTEAFFGQGTRLTVV.

The genes are TRBV29-1 and TRBJ1-1, with 8 bases aligning to TRBD1. V was clipped by 5 bases and J by 11 bases; unmatched bases: 10. Germline V gene data show CDR1 as SQVTM and CDR2 as ANQGSEA. The CDR3 runs to 12 residues. CDR3 sequence: CSVIGLDRGAFF. In DNA form, the CDR3 reads TGCAGCGTTATTGGTCTCGACAGGGGCGCTTTCTTT.

The chain joins TRBV28 to TRBJ1-2; TRBD1 matches 11 bases. V shed 6 bases and J 6 bases; nucleotides not matched to a gene: 9. The CDR3 has 15 residues. Germline V CDR1 and CDR2: MDHEN, SYDVKM. The CDR3 loop is CASSHTGTGGHGYTF. The CDR3, as DNA: TGTGCCAGCAGCCACACCGGGACAGGGGGACATGGCTACACCTTC.

This clone was observed a few times. The rearrangement uses TRBV19 and TRBJ2-7; D not resolved. Per germline, CDR1 LNHDA and CDR2 SQIVND (reference sequence). CDR3 size: 13 residues. With 1 base removed from V and 5 bases from J, the gap between germline ends came to 9 bases. The CDR3 loop is CASSIVSRDEQYF. DNA of the CDR3: TGTGCCAGTAGTATAGTCTCCCGTGACGAGCAGTACTTC.

V usage is TRBV5-1 and J usage is TRBJ2-1; TRBD2 aligns across 8 bases. From germline, CDR1 is SGHRS and CDR2 YFSETQ. The CDR3 length is 14 residues. V was pared by 4 bases and J by 7 bases, with 7 bases of the junction left unmatched. In DNA form, the CDR3 reads TGCGCCAGCAGCCGCAGCGGGAGTGAAAATGAGCAGTTCTTC. It translates to CASSRSGSENEQFF.

The V call is TRBV28, the J call TRBJ1-1, with unresolved D. This CDR3 comprises 11 residues. V gave up 7 bases and J gave up 6 bases, with 9 bases separating them. The germline V gene has CDR1 MDHEN and CDR2 SYDVKM. Here the CDR3 reads CASTVFAEAFF. CDR3 bases: TGTGCCAGCACCGTGTTCGCTGAAGCTTTCTTT.